This T cell receptor (beta chain) derives from a study of cytomegalovirus exposure and HLA in healthy donors (TCRdb year 2017). About the investigation overall: An earlier analysis of several hundred of the donors reported about 250 Gb of sequence data and more than 90 million unique TCR beta sequences from about 200 million T cells. The later analysis used no new phenotypic data to find candidate immune exposures, relying instead on TCR beta sequences and their occurrence across donors. Using immunosequencing, the study profiled T cell repertoires from 640 or so subjects and related those repertoires to cytomegalovirus serostatus. The study aimed to test whether signatures of past pathogen exposure could be identified by cataloging public T cell receptors. About five DR-DQ haplotypes were treated as single units for association and clustering because of strong linkage in the cohort. All discovery cohort repertoires had been generated on a single sequencing platform. The number of typed donors differed by locus: about 620-630 for A, B, C, DRB1 and DQB1; 500 to 550 for DQA1; 606 for DPA1; and some 470 for DPB1. High-throughput TCR immunosequencing, statistical association of individual TCRs with disease status, and machine learning were combined to predict cytomegalovirus infection status. A later genetic analysis took genome-wide SNP genotypes for 398 of the 666 donors and used that subset as a discovery cohort. About 320 gigabases of sequencing data and tens of millions of unique TCR sequences were included in an early release covering about 700 HLA-typed donors. HLA typing covered class I and class II loci at four-digit resolution. Donor age, sex, ethnicity and CMV serostatus were collected together with the repertoire data. Among the roughly 380 genotyped donors, under 90% belonged to the genetic ancestry cluster associated with self-reported Caucasian donors. In a later analysis, previously published TCR beta repertoires from 550 to 750 donors were re-analyzed and high-resolution HLA genotyping was added so that TCR occurrence patterns could be studied. On average, about 240,000 unique TCR beta nucleotide sequences were sequenced per donor among roughly 430 genotyped donors of the cohort, with 15% to 20% of those sequences being non-productive. A separate validation cohort of roughly 110 different subjects was used in addition to the approximately 700-subject first cohort. To decide whether each TCR beta V gene segment behaved as functional or pseudogenic, an earlier analysis of some 580 of the donors relied on high-throughput TCR beta sequencing. Overall results and qualifications from the work: A later analysis found that TCR association rates varied across HLA loci, with DRB1 alleles showing the most associated TCRs and HLA-C alleles the fewest. Across donors, most TCR sequences were observed very rarely, whereas some public TCRs were present in many individuals. In an earlier analysis of more than 450 of the donors, most TCR beta V segments were observed in productive rearrangements about 87% or about 30% of the time, broadly matching IMGT annotations. A later analysis found that most CMV-associated TCR beta chains appeared HLA-restricted, with HLA associations seemingly driven largely by CMV exposure. Three of the identified cytomegalovirus-associated TCR beta chains were confirmed in vitro to be specific for cytomegalovirus antigens. CMV serostatus was the only immune exposure information available for the cohort. When HLA alleles, especially DR and DQ, strongly co-occurred, attributing TCR associations to individual alleles was difficult. Because some donors lacked HLA typing at each locus, the association tests relied only on the typed subset. A later analysis reported that several top co-occurrence clusters appeared linked to parvovirus B19, influenza, CMV and Epstein-Barr virus. According to the authors, the approach could potentially be generalized to other disease states and immunological phenotypes. Compared with equally common non-associated chains, HLA-associated TCR beta chains in a later analysis were more clonally expanded and had lower generation probabilities. Roughly uniform sequencing depth across donors was assumed in presence/absence analyses, although this assumption may not hold. A further reported finding was that TCR beta sequences accurately predicted the HLA-A and HLA-B alleles for most subjects in the first cohort. Cytomegalovirus status was reported to be diagnosed by the classifier with high specificity and sensitivity in both the original and validation cohorts. Because counts were too low, approximately 18 rarely observed V segments, including chromosome 9 orphons, were excluded from the earlier analysis of some 590 of the donors. Correlated functional status among segregating V segments might be attributable to linkage disequilibrium, but an unknown experimental factor could not be ruled out. In a later genetic analysis, fewer N-insertions in productive TCRs were reported among donors in an Asian-associated ancestry cluster than the roughly 710-donor mean. A cluster of highly shared sequence variants was judged likely to be a technical artifact of the sequencing pipeline. In a later genetic analysis, a missense DCLRE1C variant was associated with V-gene and J-gene trimming of TCR beta chains, and the association was replicated in an independent cohort. A later analysis associated about 17,000 TCR beta sequences with specific HLA alleles at a false discovery rate of 0.05. Some IMGT-functional V segments, including TRBV6-2 and TRBV6-3, could not be distinguished by the 87-base-pair reads and were therefore excluded. The study listed 164 TCR beta chains as associated with cytomegalovirus. This cohort had only TCR beta chains sequenced, and the lack of alpha or paired-chain data limited which features could be detected.

The cohort was made up of under 800 healthy bone marrow donors. All cohort members were sampled while nominally healthy, although unrecorded immune exposures were likely present. The donor was CMV seropositive and belonged to the group of 250 to 350 seropositive cohort members. A peripheral blood sample was collected from each donor, and TCR beta sequencing was performed on peripheral blood mononuclear cells. Genomic DNA was extracted from the blood cell samples with the Qiagen DNeasy Blood Extraction Kit. CDR1 and CDR2 are read off the germline V gene as MNHNS and SASEGT. Counted from cysteine to phenylalanine, this CDR3 has 15 amino acids. Left in the record is the CDR3 DNA by itself, 45 bases read in frame from the first base. V has 3 bases trimmed and J has 8 bases trimmed; junction bases matching no gene number 9. Library preparation was by the immunoSEQ multiplex PCR assay. For the multiplex PCR, a mixture combining 60 forward primers for TCR Vbeta segments and 13 reverse primers for TCR Jbeta segments was used. The CDR3 region of rearranged TCR beta genes was amplified from genomic DNA by a multiplex PCR assay. Amplified TCR beta libraries were sequenced as 87-base-pair reads on the Illumina HiSeq System. Regarding the original processing steps: Across the 670 or so repertoires, a later analysis counted around 80 million unique TCR beta chains, roughly 11 million of which were shared by at least two donors. A nearest-neighbor algorithm error-corrected the raw reads and collapsed the reads into unique sequences, merging closely related sequences to remove PCR and sequencing errors. V, D and J gene segments were assigned by aligning CDR3 sequences to IMGT reference sequences. For a sequence to be retained, a match of at least six nucleotides was required to both a V gene segment and a J gene segment. Rearrangements were called productive when the CDR3 lacked stop codons and stayed in frame with V and J; all others were non-productive. Following IMGT convention, CDR3 was defined as the stretch from the second conserved V-encoded cysteine to the conserved J-encoded phenylalanine. The earlier analysis of 587 of the donors excluded sequences that lacked an unambiguous match to a single V gene segment. An earlier analysis of some 610 of the donors called V segments functional above 56.7% productive rearrangements and segregating when the between-donor standard deviation exceeded 5%. To diagnose cytomegalovirus status from the catalog of TCR beta chain sequences, a statistical classification framework was built. In a later analysis, V and J genes were assigned by comparing TCR nucleotide sequences against IMGT/GENE-DB human TR gene sequences. In a later analysis, CDR3 sequences and most-parsimonious VDJ recombination scenarios were assigned using the TCRdist pipeline. In a later analysis, each TCR beta chain was defined by its CDR3 amino acid sequence together with its V-gene family, and reads lacking a unique V-gene family were excluded. A later analysis removed 550 to 650 highly shared, low-generation-probability nucleotide sequences to deal with suspected cross-contamination and a sequencing artifact. For each public chain, a later analysis derived a clonal expansion index from normalized ranks of inferred template counts within each repertoire. Generation probabilities in a later analysis came from a VDJ recombination model fitted to out-of-frame rearrangements, and those results were checked against IGoR. In a later analysis, TCR-TCR, TCR-HLA and TCR-CMV co-occurrence was scored with hypergeometric tests, and a repertoire-size bias correction was applied to TCR pairs. A later analysis estimated false discovery rates by permuting HLA or CMV assignments 20 times. In a later analysis, co-occurring TCRs were grouped using DBSCAN, and TCRdist sequence similarity was added for clustering within HLA-allele-positive subsets. Repertoires with fewer than 30,000 or more than 120,000 public chains were left out of co-occurrence clustering, as were about 5 repertoires with anomalous nucleotide sharing. Sourced from immuneACCESS, this table was stored by TCRdb with only in-frame sequences that have V and J called. A share of the clones is absent; for the studies checked, an unresolved V gene accounts for under half, and the remainder has no known explanation. The D gene and trimming were derived from the DNA, and the V and J assignments and clone size from that table. The table of this sample itemizes about 210,000 clones. The top ten hold more than 0.75% of the sample.

On this clone: Its specific antigen is unknown.

The clonotype was recovered from a woman younger than 45 in good health and CMV-seropositive. The chain is encoded by TRBV6-1 joined to TRBJ1-4, and 7 junctional nucleotides match TRBD1. The sample consisted of PBMCs. The sequenced DNA is TGTGCCAGCAGTGACTCGACAGGGATGGGGGAAAAACTGTTTTTT. This yields the protein CASSDSTGMGEKLFF.